These 5 T cell receptor beta chains share one sample of origin, sequenced in a study of blood T cell repertoires in COVID-19 (dated by TCRdb to 2018 to 2020). The library came from the immunoSEQ multiplex PCR assay. The source is immuneACCESS, and TCRdb retained only in-frame sequences with V and J called. Part of the clones is not carried over; for the studies checked, unresolved V genes explain less than half of this, and the remainder is unexplained. For this sample there are under 250,000 clones; about 87% appear just once. Approximately 6% of the sample belongs to the ten largest clones. Material: peripheral blood. The receptor source for this set is a woman under 40 with COVID-19, enrolled during active disease.

The CDR3 sequence is CASSLGREPLNEQFF. CDR3 DNA: TGCGCCAGCAGCTTGGGGCGGGAGCCCCTCAATGAGCAGTTCTTC. The chain employs TRBV5-1 and TRBJ2-1; 7 nucleotides match TRBD2. The length of the CDR3 is 15 residues. Germline V gene lookup returns CDR1 SGHRS and CDR2 YFSETQ. Losses at the gene ends were 0 bases for V and 6 bases for J; bases not matched to a gene: 6.

Note on this clone: One end of the junction varies from germline; a read error may be responsible. DNA for the CDR3: TGTGCTAGCAGCTTAGGTGGGACAGGGGGCGGTGGTAATGAGCAGTTCTTC. It translates to CASSLGGTGGGGNEQFF. This chain links TRBV7-7 with TRBJ2-1; 12 nucleotides agree with TRBD1. CDR1 SSHAT and CDR2 FNYEAQ come from the germline V gene (reference sequence). The CDR3 sequence is 17 residues long.

This chain joins TRBV3-1 (or the pseudogene TRBV3-2) and TRBJ2-7; TRBD2 agrees at 8 bases. This CDR3 comprises 16 residues. Unmatched junction bases numbered 17, after V lost 6 bases and J lost 7 bases. CDR1 and CDR2 from the germline V gene are LGHDT and YNNKEL (reference sequence). This chain's CDR3 is CASRPPGGEALFEQYV. In DNA form, the CDR3 reads TGTGCCAGCAGGCCCCCGGGGGGGGAAGCCTTATTTGAGCAGTACGTC.

This chain uses TRBV6-1 with TRBJ2-3; 10 bases agree with TRBD2. Trimming took 2 bases from V and 6 from J; bases not matched to a gene: 2. Per the germline V gene, CDR1 is MNHNS and CDR2 is SASEGT. The CDR3 is made up of 14 amino acids. The chain's CDR3 is CASSERTSGDTQYF. The CDR3 DNA follows: TGTGCCAGCAGTGAACGGACTAGCGGTGATACGCAGTATTTT.

This chain joins TRBV5-1 and TRBJ2-7, with 10 bases matching TRBD1. The trim removed 0 bases at V and 6 bases at J, leaving 9 bases unmatched. CDR1 is SGHRS, CDR2 YFSETQ, per germline. The CDR3 has 16 residues. The CDR3: CASSLGGATGGREQYF. The CDR3 nucleotides read TGCGCCAGCAGCTTGGGAGGGGCGACAGGGGGCCGCGAGCAGTACTTC.